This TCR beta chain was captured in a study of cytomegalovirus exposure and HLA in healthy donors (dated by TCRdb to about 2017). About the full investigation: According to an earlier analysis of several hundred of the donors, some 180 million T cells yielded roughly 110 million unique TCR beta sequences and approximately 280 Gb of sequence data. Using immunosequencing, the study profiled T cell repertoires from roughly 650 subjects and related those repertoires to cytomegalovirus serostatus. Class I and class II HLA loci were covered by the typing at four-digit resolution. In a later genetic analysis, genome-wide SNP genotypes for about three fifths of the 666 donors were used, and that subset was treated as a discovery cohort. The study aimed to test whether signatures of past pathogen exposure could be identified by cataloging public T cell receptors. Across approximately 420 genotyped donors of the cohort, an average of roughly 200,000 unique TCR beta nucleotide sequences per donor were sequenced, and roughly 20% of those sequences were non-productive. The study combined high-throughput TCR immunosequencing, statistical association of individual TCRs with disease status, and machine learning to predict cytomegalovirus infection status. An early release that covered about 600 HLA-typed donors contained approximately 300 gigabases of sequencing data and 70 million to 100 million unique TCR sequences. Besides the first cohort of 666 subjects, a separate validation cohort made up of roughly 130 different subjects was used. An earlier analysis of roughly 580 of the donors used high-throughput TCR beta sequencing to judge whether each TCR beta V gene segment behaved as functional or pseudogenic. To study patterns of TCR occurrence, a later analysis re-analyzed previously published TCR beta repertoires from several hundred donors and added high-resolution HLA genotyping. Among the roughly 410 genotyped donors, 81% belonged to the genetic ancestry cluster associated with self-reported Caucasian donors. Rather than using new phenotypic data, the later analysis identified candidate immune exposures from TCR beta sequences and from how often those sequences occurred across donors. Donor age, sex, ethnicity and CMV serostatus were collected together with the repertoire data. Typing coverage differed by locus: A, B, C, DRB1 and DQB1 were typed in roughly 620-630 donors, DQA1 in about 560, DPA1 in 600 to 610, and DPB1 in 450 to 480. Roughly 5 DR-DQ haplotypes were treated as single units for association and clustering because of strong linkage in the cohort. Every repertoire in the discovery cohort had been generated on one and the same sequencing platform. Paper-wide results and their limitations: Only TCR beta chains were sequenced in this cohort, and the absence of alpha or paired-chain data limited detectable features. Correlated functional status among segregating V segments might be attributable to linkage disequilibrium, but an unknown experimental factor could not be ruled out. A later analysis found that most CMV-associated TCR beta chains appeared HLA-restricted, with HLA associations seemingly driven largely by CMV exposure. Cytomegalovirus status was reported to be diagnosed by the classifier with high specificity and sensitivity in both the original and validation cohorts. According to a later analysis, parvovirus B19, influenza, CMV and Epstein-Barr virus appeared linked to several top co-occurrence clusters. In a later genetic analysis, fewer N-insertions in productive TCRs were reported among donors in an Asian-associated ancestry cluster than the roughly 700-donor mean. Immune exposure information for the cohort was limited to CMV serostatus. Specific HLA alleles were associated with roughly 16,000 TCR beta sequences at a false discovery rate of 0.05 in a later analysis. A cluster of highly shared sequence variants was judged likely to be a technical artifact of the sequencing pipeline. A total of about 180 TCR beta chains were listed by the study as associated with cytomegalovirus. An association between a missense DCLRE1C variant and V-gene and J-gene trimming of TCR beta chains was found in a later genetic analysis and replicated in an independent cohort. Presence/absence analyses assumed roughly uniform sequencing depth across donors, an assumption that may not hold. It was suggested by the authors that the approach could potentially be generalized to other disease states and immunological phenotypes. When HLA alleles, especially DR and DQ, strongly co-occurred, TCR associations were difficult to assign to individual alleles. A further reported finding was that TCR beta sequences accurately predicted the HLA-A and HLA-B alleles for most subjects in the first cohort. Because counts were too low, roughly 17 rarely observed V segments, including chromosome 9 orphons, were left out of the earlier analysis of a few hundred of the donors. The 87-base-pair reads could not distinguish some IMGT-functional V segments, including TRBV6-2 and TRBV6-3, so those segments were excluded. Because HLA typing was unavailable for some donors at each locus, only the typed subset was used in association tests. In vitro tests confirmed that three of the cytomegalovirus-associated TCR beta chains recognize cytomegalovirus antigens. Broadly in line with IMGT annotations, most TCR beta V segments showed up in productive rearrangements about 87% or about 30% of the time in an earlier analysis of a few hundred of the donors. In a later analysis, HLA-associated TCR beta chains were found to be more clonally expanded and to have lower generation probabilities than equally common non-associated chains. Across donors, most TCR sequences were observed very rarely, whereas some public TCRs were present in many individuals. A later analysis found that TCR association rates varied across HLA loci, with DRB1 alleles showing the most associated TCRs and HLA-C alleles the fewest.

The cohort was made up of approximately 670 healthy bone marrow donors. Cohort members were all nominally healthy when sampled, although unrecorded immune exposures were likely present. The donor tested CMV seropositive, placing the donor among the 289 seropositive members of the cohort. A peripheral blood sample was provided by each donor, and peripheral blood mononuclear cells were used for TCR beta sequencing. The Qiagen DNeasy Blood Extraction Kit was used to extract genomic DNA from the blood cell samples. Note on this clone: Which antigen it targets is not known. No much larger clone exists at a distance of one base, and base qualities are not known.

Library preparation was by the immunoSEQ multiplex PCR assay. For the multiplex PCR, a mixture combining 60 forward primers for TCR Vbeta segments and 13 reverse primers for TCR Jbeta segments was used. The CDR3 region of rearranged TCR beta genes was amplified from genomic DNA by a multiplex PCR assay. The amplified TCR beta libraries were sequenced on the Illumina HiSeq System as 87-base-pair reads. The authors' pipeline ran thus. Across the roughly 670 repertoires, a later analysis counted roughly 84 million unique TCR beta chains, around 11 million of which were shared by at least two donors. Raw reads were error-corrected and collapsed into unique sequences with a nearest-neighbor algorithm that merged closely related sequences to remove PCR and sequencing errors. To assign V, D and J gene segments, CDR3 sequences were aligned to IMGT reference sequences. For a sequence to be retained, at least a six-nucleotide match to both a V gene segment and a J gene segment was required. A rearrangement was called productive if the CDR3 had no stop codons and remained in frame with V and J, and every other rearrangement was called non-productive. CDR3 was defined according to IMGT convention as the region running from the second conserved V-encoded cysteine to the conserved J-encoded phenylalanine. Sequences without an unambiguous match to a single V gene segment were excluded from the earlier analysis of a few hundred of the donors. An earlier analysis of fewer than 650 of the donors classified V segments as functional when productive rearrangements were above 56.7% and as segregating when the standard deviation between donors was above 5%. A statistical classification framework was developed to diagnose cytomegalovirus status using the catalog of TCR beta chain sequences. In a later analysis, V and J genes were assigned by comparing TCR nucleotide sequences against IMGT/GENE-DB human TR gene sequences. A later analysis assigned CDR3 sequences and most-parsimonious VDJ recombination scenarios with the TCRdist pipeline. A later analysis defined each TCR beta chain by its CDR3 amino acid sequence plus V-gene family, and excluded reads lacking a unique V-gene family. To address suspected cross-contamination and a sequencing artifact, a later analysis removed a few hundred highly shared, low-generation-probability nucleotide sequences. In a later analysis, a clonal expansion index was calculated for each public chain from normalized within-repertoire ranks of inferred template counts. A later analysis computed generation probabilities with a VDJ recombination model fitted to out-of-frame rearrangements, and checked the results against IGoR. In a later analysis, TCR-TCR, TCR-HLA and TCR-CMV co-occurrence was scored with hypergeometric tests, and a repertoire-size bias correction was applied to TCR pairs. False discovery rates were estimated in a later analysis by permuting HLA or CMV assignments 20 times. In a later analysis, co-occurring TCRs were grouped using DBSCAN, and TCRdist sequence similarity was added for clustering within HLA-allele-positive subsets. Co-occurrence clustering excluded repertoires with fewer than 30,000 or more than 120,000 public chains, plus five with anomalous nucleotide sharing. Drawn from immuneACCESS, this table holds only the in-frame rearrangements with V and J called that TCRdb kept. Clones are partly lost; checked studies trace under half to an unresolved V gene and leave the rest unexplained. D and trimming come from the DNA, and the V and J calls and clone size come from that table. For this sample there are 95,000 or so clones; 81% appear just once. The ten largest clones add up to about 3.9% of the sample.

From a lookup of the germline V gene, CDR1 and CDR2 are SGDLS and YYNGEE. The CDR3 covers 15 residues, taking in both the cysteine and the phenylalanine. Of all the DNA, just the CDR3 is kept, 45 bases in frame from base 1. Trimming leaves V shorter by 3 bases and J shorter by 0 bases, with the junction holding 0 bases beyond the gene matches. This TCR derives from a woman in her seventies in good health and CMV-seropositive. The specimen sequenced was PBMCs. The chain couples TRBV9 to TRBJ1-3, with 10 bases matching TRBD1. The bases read TGTGCCAGCAGCGGGGACAGGGGCTCTGGAAACACCATATATTTT. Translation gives CASSGDRGSGNTIYF.